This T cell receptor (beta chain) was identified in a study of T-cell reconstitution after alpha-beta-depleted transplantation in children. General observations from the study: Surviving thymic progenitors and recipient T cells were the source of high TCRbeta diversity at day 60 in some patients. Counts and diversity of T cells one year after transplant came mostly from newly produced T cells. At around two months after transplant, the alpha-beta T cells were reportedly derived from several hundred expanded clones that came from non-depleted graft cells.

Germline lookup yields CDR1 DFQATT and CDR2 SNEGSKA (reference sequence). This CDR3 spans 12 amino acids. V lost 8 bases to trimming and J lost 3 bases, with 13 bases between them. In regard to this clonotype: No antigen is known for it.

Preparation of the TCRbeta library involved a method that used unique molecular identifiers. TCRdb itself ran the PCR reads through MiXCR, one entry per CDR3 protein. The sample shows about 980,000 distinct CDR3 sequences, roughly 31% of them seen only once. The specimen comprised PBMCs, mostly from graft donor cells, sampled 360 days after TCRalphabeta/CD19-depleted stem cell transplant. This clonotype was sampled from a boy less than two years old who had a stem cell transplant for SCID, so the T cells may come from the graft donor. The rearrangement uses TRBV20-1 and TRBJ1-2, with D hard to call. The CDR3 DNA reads TGCAGTATTAGTAAGGGATACTATGGCTACACCTTC. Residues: CSISKGYYGYTF.